These T cell receptor beta chains were read from a single sample in a study of T cells after yellow fever vaccination. TCRdb analysed the 5' RACE reads with MiXCR anew, one entry per CDR3 protein. The data contain about 120,000 distinct CDR3 sequences, around 9.8% of them singletons. Specimen: CD8+ T cells sorted from PBMCs, collected on the day of the yellow fever booster vaccination. These receptors all stem from a young man who received the YFV17D yellow fever vaccine. CDR3s include the opening cysteine and the closing phenylalanine or tryptophan. Each record gives: D gene, J gene, V gene, clone size, CDR3 protein, CDR3 DNA. A D gene is named only where the DNA matches it firmly. Clone size appears in some rows only: once, few, many, or a class for an expanded clone.

TRBD1	TRBJ1-6	TRBV6-5	-	CASSPGPGQYNSPLHF	TGTGCCAGCAGCCCAGGGCCGGGACAGTATAATTCACCCCTCCACTTT
-	TRBJ1-1	TRBV12-3/TRBV12-4	many	CASGLAFF	TGTGCCAGCGGGCTCGCTTTCTTT
TRBD2	TRBJ2-1	TRBV6-2/TRBV6-3	few	CASSKTSGDYNEQFF	TGTGCCAGCAGTAAGACTAGCGGGGACTACAATGAGCAGTTCTTC
-	TRBJ1-2	TRBV29-1	many	CSGRTEEGGYTF	TGCAGCGGACGGACGGAGGAGGGTGGCTACACCTTC
-	TRBJ1-4	TRBV27	many	CASGFGVSDEKLFF	TGTGCCAGCGGTTTCGGGGTGTCGGATGAAAAACTGTTTTTT
TRBD2	TRBJ2-2	TRBV3-1	few	CASSQDRWLAGGRYTGELFF	TGTGCCAGCAGCCAAGACAGGTGGCTAGCGGGGGGCAGGTACACCGGGGAGCTGTTTTTT
-	TRBJ2-7	TRBV2	few	CASRGSRPIGYIYEQYF	TGTGCCAGCAGGGGAAGCAGGCCAATTGGTTATATCTACGAGCAGTACTTC
TRBD2	TRBJ2-7	TRBV7-9	few	CASSPRTSAYEQYF	TGTGCCAGCAGCCCCAGGACTAGCGCTTACGAGCAGTACTTC
TRBD1	TRBJ2-5	TRBV6-2/TRBV6-3	few	CASSYLGQGTQYF	TGTGCCAGCAGTTACCTGGGACAGGGGACCCAGTACTTC
TRBD1	TRBJ2-5	TRBV4-1	many	CASSLRTGLYQETQYF	TGCGCCAGCAGCCTTCGGACAGGGTTGTACCAAGAGACCCAGTACTTC